This T cell receptor (beta chain) stems from a study of PD-1 blockade in classical Hodgkin lymphoma. Findings of the study overall: Significantly greater TCR diversity emerged by C4D1 in CD4+ cells but not CD8+ cells.

Of note for this clone: Its matching antigen is unknown.

Per the germline V gene, CDR1 is SGHKS and CDR2 is YYEKEE (reference sequence). Between the trimmed V and J ends, which lost 3 bases and 4 bases, there was a span of 13 bases. This CDR3 comprises 14 residues. Sequencing was performed with immunoSEQ multiplex PCR; in TCRdb, only in-frame clones are kept and a portion is missing. This sample has some 41,000 clones, with about 90% found just once. All patients experienced relapse after autologous stem cell transplantation, and brentuximab vedotin exposure was variable. The chain recombines TRBV5-5 with TRBJ1-2; perhaps TRBD1 as D (5 bases). The sequencing used peripheral blood mononuclear cells (PBMCs), collected before the second cycle of nivolumab. This sequence originates from a human donor with classical Hodgkin lymphoma. The CDR3, as DNA: TGTGCCAGCAGCTACATCACAGGAAGCTATGGCTACACCTTC. It yields the protein CASSYITGSYGYTF.